Listed below are T cell receptor beta chains from one sample, sequenced in a study of vaccination and CD4 T cells after COVID-19. TCRdb redid the calling of the PCR reads with MiXCR, one entry per CDR3 protein. The sample lists some 10,000 distinct CDR3 sequences; 54% were seen once. The antigens of these receptors remain unknown. The sample was CD4+ T cells from blood, cultured in vitro. The receptors stem from a human donor who had recovered from COVID-19. Both conserved end residues are part of each CDR3. A D gene is named only where the DNA matches it firmly. Size is stated for part of the rows, as once, few or many counts, or as a class when the clone is expanded.

clone_size j_call d_call v_call cdr3_nt cdr3_aa
- TRBJ1-1 TRBD1 TRBV5-6 TGTGCCAGCAGCTTGGCAGGGGGCTGGAACACTGAAGCTTTCTTT CASSLAGGWNTEAFF
- TRBJ1-6 - TRBV30 TGTGCCTGGGAGGGATTGCATAATTCACCCCTCCACTTT CAWEGLHNSPLHF
- TRBJ2-2 TRBD2 TRBV6-1 TGTGCCAGCAGTGAAGGACTAGCGGGAGACTTTTACACCGGGGAGCTGTTTTTT CASSEGLAGDFYTGELFF
once TRBJ2-3 TRBD2 TRBV28 TGTGCCAGCCGGAGCGGGGGGATCACAGATACGCAGTATTTT CASRSGGITDTQYF
few TRBJ1-5 - TRBV27 TGTGCCAGCAGTGACAGTTTAAGGAATCAGCCCCAGCATTTT CASSDSLRNQPQHF
medium-sized TRBJ1-5 - TRBV12-3/TRBV12-4 TGTGCCAGCAGTTTAGCGTCCCCCCAGCATTTT CASSLASPQHF
- TRBJ1-1 - TRBV19 TGTGCCAGCGTGAACCGGGACACTGAAGCTTTCTTT CASVNRDTEAFF
- TRBJ2-3 - TRBV6-1 TGTGCCAGCAAAAGGGCCAGTCGGGGGGATACGCAGTATTTT CASKRASRGDTQYF
- TRBJ1-6 - TRBV20-1 TGCAGTGCTATTACTGGGGGACACTATAATTCACCCCTCCACTTT CSAITGGHYNSPLHF
once TRBJ1-2 TRBD1 TRBV20-1 TGCAGTGCTTCTCGACAGGGAGGGAGAGGCTACACCTTC CSASRQGGRGYTF
- TRBJ2-7 TRBD2 TRBV5-1 TGCGCCAGCAGCTTGTTCGGGCGGGGGGACACCTACGAGCAGTACTTC CASSLFGRGDTYEQYF
- TRBJ1-6 - TRBV3-1 TGTGCCAGCAGCCCGCAGGGGTTAGGGGGGTCCTATAATTCACCCCTCCACTTT CASSPQGLGGSYNSPLHF
- TRBJ2-4 - TRBV2 TGTGCCAGCAGCCCCAGTGGAAACATTCAGTACTTC CASSPSGNIQYF
- TRBJ1-2 - TRBV4-3 TGCGCCAGCAGCCAAGATCCGAGGCACGGCTACACCTTC CASSQDPRHGYTF
few TRBJ1-2 - TRBV20-1 TGCAGTGCTCCGGGTCCCCTAAGCCTCGGCTACACCTTC CSAPGPLSLGYTF
- TRBJ2-7 TRBD1 TRBV24-1 TGTGCCACCAGTGTGGGAGGGGGACAGGGTGGATACGAGCAGTACTTC CATSVGGGQGGYEQYF
- TRBJ2-2 TRBD2 TRBV14 TGTGCCAGCAGCCAAATACCAATAGTAGCGGGGGGTCCGAACACCGGGGAGCTGTTTTTT CASSQIPIVAGGPNTGELFF
- TRBJ2-3 - TRBV7-9 TGTGCCAGCAGCTTAGCCACAGATACGCAGTATTTT CASSLATDTQYF
- TRBJ1-1 TRBD1 TRBV20-1 TGCAGTGCTAGAGGGGGACAGGAGATTATGAACACTGAAGCTTTCTTT CSARGGQEIMNTEAFF
- TRBJ1-5 - TRBV19 TGTGCCAGTAGTGTAAACAGGGTGAATCAGCCCCAGCATTTT CASSVNRVNQPQHF
- TRBJ1-4 - TRBV20-1 TGCAGTGCTAGCCCGGGGACCCATAATGAAAAACTGTTTTTT CSASPGTHNEKLFF
- TRBJ1-2 - TRBV20-1 TGCAGTGCTAGACCTAGCAGCTATGGCTACACCTTC CSARPSSYGYTF
- TRBJ2-5 - TRBV27 TGTGCCAGCAGTTTTGGGGATAGCGGACGTCAAGAGACCCAGTACTTC CASSFGDSGRQETQYF
- TRBJ2-3 - TRBV5-1 TGCGCCAGCAGCTTGGGGGCGGGAACAGATACGCAGTATTTT CASSLGAGTDTQYF
- TRBJ2-2 - TRBV6-2/TRBV6-3 TGTGCCAGCATGGAGGGCCCCGGGGAGCTGTTTTTT CASMEGPGELFF
- TRBJ2-7 TRBD2 TRBV27 TGTGCCAGCACTCGTCTAGCGGGAGACCGAGGCGAGCAGTACTTC CASTRLAGDRGEQYF
- TRBJ1-3 - TRBV15 TGTGCCACTCAACCGGGGGGGGCCCAATCCACTGGAAACACCATATATTTT CATQPGGAQSTGNTIYF
- TRBJ1-1 - TRBV20-1 TGCAGTGCTAGATATGGGCAGACTGAAGCTTTCTTT CSARYGQTEAFF
- TRBJ1-2 TRBD1 TRBV5-1 TGCGCCAGCAGCATGACAGGGAAAGACGATGGCTACACCTTC CASSMTGKDDGYTF
few TRBJ2-7 - TRBV20-1 TGCAGTGCCAAACCACAGTCCTACGAGCAGTACTTC CSAKPQSYEQYF
few TRBJ1-5 - TRBV7-9 TGTGCCAGCAGCTTAGGGGTTCAGCCCCAGCATTTT CASSLGVQPQHF
- TRBJ2-5 TRBD2 TRBV10-2 TGCGCCAGCAGTCGATATTCTAGCGGGAGTAGAACACCCCAAGAGACCCAGTACTTC CASSRYSSGSRTPQETQYF
- TRBJ1-2 - TRBV4-3 TGCGCCAGCTCTGACTTGGTTGGTCAGGGGTCGATCGGCTACACCTTC CASSDLVGQGSIGYTF
- TRBJ2-7 TRBD2 TRBV2 TGTGCCAGCAGTGAACGGACTAGCCAGGTGGGGGTGCAGTACTTC CASSERTSQVGVQYF
- TRBJ2-7 - TRBV12-3/TRBV12-4 TGTGCCAGCAGTTTCGGGGACATCTCCTACGAGCAGTACTTC CASSFGDISYEQYF
few TRBJ1-2 - TRBV2 TGTGCCAGCAGTGAGTCGCGGACCACTAACTATGGCTACACCTTC CASSESRTTNYGYTF
- TRBJ2-5 TRBD1 TRBV5-1 TGCGCCAGCAGCTTGGGGGACAGGGTAACTCTGGAGACCCAGTACTTC CASSLGDRVTLETQYF
- TRBJ2-5 TRBD2 TRBV6-1 TGTGCCAGCAAGGACGGACTAGCGGGAGTTAGGGCGGACCAAGAGACCCAGTACTTC CASKDGLAGVRADQETQYF
- TRBJ1-1 TRBD1 TRBV6-4 TGTGCCAGCAGTGACCAGACAGGGAAAGCTTTCTTT CASSDQTGKAFF
- TRBJ1-2 - TRBV20-1 TGCAGTGCGGGGATGCCCTTTAGATTTAACTATGGCTACACCTTC CSAGMPFRFNYGYTF
- TRBJ2-5 - TRBV28 TGTGCCAGCACCAATGGGGGGTACGGAGAGACCCAGTACTTC CASTNGGYGETQYF
- TRBJ2-7 - TRBV21-1 TGTGCCAGCAGGGGACAGGGGAGCTCCTACGAGCAGTACTTC CASRGQGSSYEQYF
- TRBJ1-1 - TRBV5-1 TGCGCCAGCAGCTTGGACTTGGGGAGCACTGAAGCTTTCTTT CASSLDLGSTEAFF
- TRBJ1-1 TRBD1 TRBV5-1 TGCGCCAGCAGCCCCAACAGGGGGAACACTGAAGCTTTCTTT CASSPNRGNTEAFF
once TRBJ1-2 - TRBV19 TGTGCCAGTATGGGACACTCCAACTATGGCTACACCTTC CASMGHSNYGYTF
once TRBJ2-3 TRBD1 TRBV5-1 TGCGCCAGCAGCTTGGGACAGGGGATCACAGATACGCAGTATTTT CASSLGQGITDTQYF
- TRBJ2-2 - TRBV10-1 TGCGCCAGCAGTGAGGAGGATACCGGGGAGCTGTTTTTT CASSEEDTGELFF
- TRBJ2-7 TRBD2 TRBV27 TGTGCCAACAGCTTATGGCTAGCGGCGCGGGAGCAGTACTTC CANSLWLAAREQYF
- TRBJ1-4 TRBD1 TRBV15 TGTGCCACGCGACAGGGGTATAATGAAAAACTGTTTTTT CATRQGYNEKLFF
- TRBJ1-2 TRBD1 TRBV6-1 TGTGCCAGCATCGACCGGGACAGAAATAACTATGGCTACACCTTC CASIDRDRNNYGYTF
- TRBJ2-7 TRBD2 TRBV20-1 TGCAGTGCTAGAGCTAGCGGGAGGCTGAACTACGAGCAGTACTTC CSARASGRLNYEQYF
few TRBJ1-5 TRBD1 TRBV19 TGTGCCAGTATGGCCCCGGGACAGAAAAGCAATCAGCCCCAGCATTTT CASMAPGQKSNQPQHF
- TRBJ2-5 - TRBV11-2 TGTGCCAGCAGCCCGGGGGGACAGAGACAAGAGACCCAGTACTTC CASSPGGQRQETQYF
- TRBJ1-5 - TRBV7-2 TGTGCCAGCAGCTTAGCCGTAGGGATTGGCAATCAGCCCCAGCATTTT CASSLAVGIGNQPQHF
- TRBJ2-5 TRBD1 TRBV5-1 TGCGCCAGCAGCACCATGGACAGGGGAAAAGAGACCCAGTACTTC CASSTMDRGKETQYF